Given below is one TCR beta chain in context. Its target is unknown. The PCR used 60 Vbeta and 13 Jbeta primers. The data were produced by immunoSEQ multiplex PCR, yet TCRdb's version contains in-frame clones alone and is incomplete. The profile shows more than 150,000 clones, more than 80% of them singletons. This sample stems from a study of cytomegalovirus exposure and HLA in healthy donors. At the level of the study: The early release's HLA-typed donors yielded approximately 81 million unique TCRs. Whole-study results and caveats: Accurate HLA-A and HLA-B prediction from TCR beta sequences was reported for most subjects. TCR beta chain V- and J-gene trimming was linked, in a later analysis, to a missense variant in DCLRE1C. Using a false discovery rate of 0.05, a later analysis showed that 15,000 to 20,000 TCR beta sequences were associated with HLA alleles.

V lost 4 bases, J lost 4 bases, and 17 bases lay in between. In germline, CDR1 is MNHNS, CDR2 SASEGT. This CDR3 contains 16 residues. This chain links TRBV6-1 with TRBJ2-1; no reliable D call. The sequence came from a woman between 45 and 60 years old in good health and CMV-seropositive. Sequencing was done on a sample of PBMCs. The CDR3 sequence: CASSVPPGRVYNEQFF. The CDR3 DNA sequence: TGTGCCAGCAGTGTCCCCCCCGGCCGGGTGTACAATGAGCAGTTCTTC.